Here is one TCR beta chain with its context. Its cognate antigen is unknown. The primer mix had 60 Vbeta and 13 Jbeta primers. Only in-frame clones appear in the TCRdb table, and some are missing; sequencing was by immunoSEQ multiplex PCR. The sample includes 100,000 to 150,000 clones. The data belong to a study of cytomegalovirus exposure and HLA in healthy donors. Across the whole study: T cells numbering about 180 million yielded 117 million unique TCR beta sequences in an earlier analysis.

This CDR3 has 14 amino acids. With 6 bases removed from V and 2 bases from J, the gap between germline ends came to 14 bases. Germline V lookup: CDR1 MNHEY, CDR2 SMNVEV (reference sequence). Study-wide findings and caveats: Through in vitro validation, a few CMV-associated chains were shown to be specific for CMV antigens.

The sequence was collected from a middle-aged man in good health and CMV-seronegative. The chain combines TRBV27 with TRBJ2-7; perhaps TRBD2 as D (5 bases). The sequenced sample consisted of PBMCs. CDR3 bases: TGTGCCAGCAGCACTTCGGACTTTACCTACGAGCAGTACTTC. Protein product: CASSTSDFTYEQYF.